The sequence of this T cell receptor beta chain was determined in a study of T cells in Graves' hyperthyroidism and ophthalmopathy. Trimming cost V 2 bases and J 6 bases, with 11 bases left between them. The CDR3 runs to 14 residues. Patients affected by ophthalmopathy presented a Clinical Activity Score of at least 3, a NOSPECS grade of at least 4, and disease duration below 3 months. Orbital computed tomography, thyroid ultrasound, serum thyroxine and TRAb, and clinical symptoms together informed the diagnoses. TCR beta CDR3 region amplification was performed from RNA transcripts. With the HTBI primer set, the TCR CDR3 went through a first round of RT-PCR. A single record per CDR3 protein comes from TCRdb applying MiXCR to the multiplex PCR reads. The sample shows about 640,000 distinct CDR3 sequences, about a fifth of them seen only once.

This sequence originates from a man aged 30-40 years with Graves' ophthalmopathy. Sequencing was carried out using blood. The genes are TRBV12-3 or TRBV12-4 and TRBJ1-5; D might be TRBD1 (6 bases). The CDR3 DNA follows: TGTGCCAGCAGTTTACCGGGGGGCCGTCAGCCCCAGCATTTT. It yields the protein CASSLPGGRQPQHF.